These 15 T cell receptor beta chains were all obtained from the same sample, sequenced in a study of blood T cells in healthy people across ages. Primers used in a second PCR of roughly 7 to 12 cycles were a sample-barcoded 5' primer and a J-beta primer mix. TCRdb reanalysed the 5' RACE reads using MiXCR and keeps one entry per CDR3 protein. Of roughly 1.5 million distinct CDR3 sequences in the sample, approximately 42% are singletons; the top ten hold approximately 4%. Input material: blood. These receptors were obtained from a woman under 30 in good health.

V gene TRBV7-2 combines with J gene TRBJ1-1; weak D call: TRBD1 (5 bases). The CDR3 length is 15 residues. Germline V CDR1 and CDR2: SGHTA, FQGNSA. V gave up 5 bases and J gave up 3 bases, with 16 bases separating them. This chain's CDR3 is CASSEDTGGDTEAFF. In DNA form, the CDR3 reads TGTGCCAGCAGCGAGGACACTGGAGGGGACACTGAAGCTTTCTTT.

The chain couples TRBV7-9 to TRBJ2-7; D assignment may be TRBD1 or TRBD2 (6 bases each). This CDR3 spans 16 amino acids. The germline CDR1 and CDR2 sequences are SEHNR and FQNEAQ (reference sequence). The germline V and J ends were trimmed by 4 bases and 7 bases, with 23 bases remaining between them. The CDR3 loop is CASSSGTLAYYAEQYF. The CDR3 DNA reads TGTGCCAGCAGCTCCGGGACACTAGCATACTACGCTGAGCAGTACTTC.

The rearrangement uses TRBV3-1 and TRBJ2-7; 8 positions match TRBD2. Looked up from germline, CDR1 is LGHDT and CDR2 is YNNKEL (reference sequence). The CDR3 is made up of 15 amino acids. The junction had 9 bases not matched to a gene; V was cut back by 1 base and J by 7 bases. CDR3 amino acids: CASSQGLAGGTEQYF. DNA for the CDR3: TGTGCCAGCAGCCAAGGGCTTGCGGGGGGCACTGAGCAGTACTTC.

A few counts support this clonotype. The CDR3 sequence: CASRLQGTYNEQFF. The CDR3 DNA follows: TGTGCCAGCAGATTACAGGGGACGTACAATGAGCAGTTCTTC. J is TRBJ2-1 and V is TRBV12-3 or TRBV12-4; TRBD1 aligns across 7 bases. The CDR3 is 14 residues long. Trimming took 6 bases from V and 4 from J; bases not matched to a gene: 6.

This clonotype appeared once. The chain joins TRBV25-1 to TRBJ2-1, with TRBD1 matching over 7 bases. The CDR3 runs 14 residues. With V trimmed by 4 bases and J by 6 bases, 6 bases remained unmatched. Germline V lookup: CDR1 MGHDK, CDR2 SYGVNS. The DNA for the CDR3 is TGTGCCAGCAGTGCCCGGGGACAGCCCAATGAGCAGTTCTTC. It specifies CASSARGQPNEQFF.

The chain employs TRBV4-3 and TRBJ2-3, with 7 bases aligning to TRBD2. J was trimmed by 2 bases and V by 0 bases; bases with no gene match: 8. This CDR3 contains 17 residues. In germline, CDR1 is LGHNA, CDR2 YSLEER. The CDR3 loop reads CASSQDWGGRNTDTQYF. In DNA, the CDR3 is TGCGCCAGCAGCCAAGATTGGGGGGGACGAAACACAGATACGCAGTATTTT.

This clonotype appeared a few times. A junction boundary mismatches the germline segment, possibly from a read error. This chain links TRBV6-5 with TRBJ2-1; D is unclear. Germline CDR1 reads MNHEY; CDR2 reads SVGAGI. This CDR3 contains 13 residues. The DNA for the CDR3 is TGTGCCAGCAGTGACTCGAGAGCTAGGGAGCAGTTCTTC. This codes for CASSDSRAREQFF.

This clonotype has only a few counts. The V call is TRBV20-1, the J call TRBJ2-3, with TRBD2 matching over 8 bases. Germline-derived CDR1 and CDR2 are DFQATT and SNEGSKA (reference sequence). After removal of 4 bases from V and 3 bases from J, the junction contained 12 bases not matched to a gene. The CDR3 sequence is 16 residues long. Written as DNA, the CDR3 is TGCAGTGCTAAGTATACCGGGACTAGTGGGACAGATACGCAGTATTTT. It yields the protein CSAKYTGTSGTDTQYF.

This clonotype has more than one count but fewer than ten. The chain recombines TRBV7-8 with TRBJ2-1; a weak D match, TRBD2 (5 bases). Germline V gives CDR1 SGHVS, CDR2 FQNEAQ. The CDR3 has 13 amino acids. V dropped 6 bases and J dropped 8 bases, with 14 bases sitting between them. The CDR3 is CASRMVGIYEQFF. The DNA for the CDR3 is TGTGCCAGCAGGATGGTCGGGATATATGAGCAGTTCTTC. Looking up the rest from reference TRBV7-8 and TRBJ2-1 gives the full variable domain: GAGVSQSPRYKVAKRGQDVALRCDPISGHVSLFWYQQALGQGPEFLTYFQNEAQLDKSGLPSDRFFAERPEGSVSTLKIQRTQQEDSAVYLCASRMVGIYEQFFGPGTRLTVL.

The chain combines TRBV12-3 or TRBV12-4 with TRBJ1-2; 8 bases line up with TRBD1. CDR3 size: 13 residues. Losses at the gene ends were 2 bases for V and 8 bases for J; bases not matched to a gene: 4. CDR3 loop: CASSLTYRGGYTF. CDR3 DNA: TGTGCCAGCAGTTTAACTTACAGGGGGGGCTACACCTTC.

The rearrangement uses TRBV4-3 and TRBJ2-3, with 11 bases that match TRBD2. Trimming cost V 3 bases and J 0 bases; bases outside gene matches: 5. The CDR3 length is 17 residues. CDR1 is LGHNA and CDR2 is YSLEER in the germline V gene. CDR3 bases: TGCGCCAGCAGCCACCAGACTAGCGGGACTAGCACAGATACGCAGTATTTT. This gives the protein CASSHQTSGTSTDTQYF.

The V and J genes are TRBV4-3 and TRBJ2-2; D is uncertain. The CDR3 sequence is 15 residues long. Germline CDR1 LGHNA, CDR2 YSLEER. The V and J ends lost 0 bases and 0 bases respectively, with 5 bases between them. The CDR3 sequence: CASSQDSTNTGELFF. The DNA for the CDR3 is TGCGCCAGCAGCCAAGATTCTACGAACACCGGGGAGCTGTTTTTT.

This chain joins TRBV6-6 and TRBJ2-1; TRBD1 agrees at 7 bases. This CDR3 spans 15 amino acids. Germline V CDR1 and CDR2: MNHNY, SVGAGI (reference sequence). The junction had 14 bases not matched to a gene; V was cut back by 7 bases and J by 8 bases. The CDR3 nucleotides read TGTGCCAGCACCTACAAGGGGGCCGTTCACTATGAGCAGTTCTTC. This codes for CASTYKGAVHYEQFF.

This chain links TRBV10-3 with TRBJ2-3; a weak D match, TRBD1 (6 bases). Trimming took off 5 bases at V and 3 bases at J, with 9 bases between the two ends. The CDR3 sequence is 13 residues long. The V gene's germline CDR1 is ENHRY and CDR2 SYGVKD. The CDR3 region has the DNA TGTGCCATCAGTAAAGGGGGTACAGATACGCAGTATTTT. It encodes CAISKGGTDTQYF.

This chain joins TRBV4-3 and TRBJ1-5; D unclear. The V end lost 0 bases, the J end lost 4 bases, and 7 bases lay between the germline ends. This CDR3 comprises 14 residues. Per the germline V gene, CDR1 is LGHNA and CDR2 is YSLEER. The CDR3 DNA reads as TGCGCCAGCAGCCAAGATGACCCGAATCAGCCCCAGCATTTT. Translation gives CASSQDDPNQPQHF.